The clone carrying this T cell receptor beta chain came up a few times. This entry is derived from a study of blood T cell repertoires in COVID-19. Study context: From the United States, Italy and Spain came samples of acute and convalescent COVID-19. PBMCs, B-cell-depleted T cells, or T cells were the source of the cDNA or gDNA that made up the material.

Authors' data handling: Researchers report that nucleated cell counts were estimated from reference gene primer amplification. Profiling relied on immunoSEQ multiplex PCR, and the TCRdb table lists in-frame clones only, not all of them. D and trimming were read from the DNA, whereas the V and J calls and clone size are those reported in that table. The repertoire has about 170,000 clones, roughly 82% of them found once; the top ten carry almost 8.5%. This TCR derives from a woman in her 70s with acute or convalescent COVID-19. The sequencing input was peripheral blood.

CDR3 sequence: CASSQDPSGSPPDTQYF. CDR3 sequence (DNA): TGCGCCAGCAGCCAAGATCCTAGCGGGAGTCCCCCAGATACGCAGTATTTT. The rearrangement joins TRBV4-3 to TRBJ2-3, with 10 nucleotides matching TRBD2. V dropped 0 bases and J dropped 4; count of bases not matched to a gene: 7. There are 17 residues in the CDR3. The germline gives CDR1 LGHNA, CDR2 YSLEER.